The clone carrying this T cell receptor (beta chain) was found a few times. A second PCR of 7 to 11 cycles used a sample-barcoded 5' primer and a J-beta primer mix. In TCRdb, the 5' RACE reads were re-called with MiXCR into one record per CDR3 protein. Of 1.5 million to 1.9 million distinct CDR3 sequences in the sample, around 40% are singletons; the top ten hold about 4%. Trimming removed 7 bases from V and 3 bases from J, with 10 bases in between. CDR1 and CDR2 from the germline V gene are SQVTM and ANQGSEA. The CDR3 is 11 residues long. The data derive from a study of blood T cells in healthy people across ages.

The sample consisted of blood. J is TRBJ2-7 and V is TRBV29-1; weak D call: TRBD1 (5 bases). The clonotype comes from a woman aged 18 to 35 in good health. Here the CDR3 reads CSAMTDYEQYF. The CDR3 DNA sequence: TGCAGCGCCATGACAGACTACGAGCAGTACTTC.